One and the same sample provided the 12 T cell receptor beta chains below, sequenced in a study of Graves' ophthalmopathy and Graves' hyperthyroidism. RNA transcripts were the template, and TCR beta CDR3 regions were amplified from them. Amplification began with first-round RT-PCR using HTBI primers, then second-round multiplex PCR was performed. TCRdb re-called the multiplex PCR reads with MiXCR, one entry per CDR3 protein. The profile shows over 650,000 distinct CDR3 sequences, over 40% of them singletons. The sequencing sample was made of peripheral blood. The receptors were sampled from an adult man with Graves' ophthalmopathy.

The V and J genes are TRBV19 and TRBJ2-1, with TRBD1 identical over 10 bases. With V trimmed by 5 bases and J by 8 bases, 9 bases remained unmatched. The germline V gene has CDR1 LNHDA and CDR2 SQIVND (reference sequence). CDR3 length: 15 residues. The CDR3 coding sequence is TGTGCCAGTAGTTTCCCGGGACAGGGGACTTATGAGCAGTTCTTC. It encodes CASSFPGQGTYEQFF. Full variable domain (missing parts from reference TRBV19 and TRBJ2-1): DGGITQSPKYLFRKEGQNVTLSCEQNLNHDAMYWYRQDPGQGLRLIYYSQIVNDFQKGDIAEGYSVSREKKESFPLTVTSAQKNPTAFYLCASSFPGQGTYEQFFGPGTRLTVL.

This chain uses TRBV2 with TRBJ2-3, with D perhaps matching TRBD2 (6 bases). The V gene's germline CDR1 is SNHLY and CDR2 FYNNEI. CDR3 size: 14 residues. The V gene lost 5 bases and the J gene lost 6 bases, with 15 bases spanning the gap. Written as DNA, the CDR3 is TGTGCCAGCAGTTTAGCGGATCGTGGGGATACGCAGTATTTT. Amino acid sequence: CASSLADRGDTQYF.

The chain is built from TRBV7-2 and TRBJ2-3; D not certain. Germline-derived CDR1 and CDR2 are SGHTA and FQGNSA. This CDR3 is 14 amino acids long. The V end was cut by 5 bases, the J end by 2 bases, with 11 bases between. CDR3 sequence: CASSRAGPTDTQYF. The CDR3 nucleotides are TGTGCCAGCAGCCGAGCAGGCCCCACAGATACGCAGTATTTT.

The chain carries TRBV29-1 and TRBJ2-7, with 7 bases fitting TRBD2. The ends lost 5 bases at V and 4 bases at J; junction bases unmatched: 8. CDR1 SQVTM and CDR2 ANQGSEA come from the germline V gene. The length of the CDR3 is 13 residues. The CDR3 region has the DNA TGCAGCGTTAGCCGGGCTAGCGGATACGAGCAGTACTTC. Translation: CSVSRASGYEQYF.

This clonotype was recorded at least ten times. This rearrangement joins TRBV7-2 to TRBJ2-5; 9 bases are a match to TRBD2. CDR3 length: 15 amino acids. V gave up 3 bases and J gave up 5 bases; unmatched junction bases: 7. The germline V gene encodes CDR1 SGHTA and CDR2 FQGNSA. Here the CDR3 reads CASSFSAGGQETQYF. The DNA for the CDR3 is TGTGCCAGCAGCTTTTCGGCGGGGGGGCAGGAGACCCAGTACTTC.

There are many counts of this clonotype. The chain recombines TRBV19 with TRBJ1-5, with D perhaps TRBD1 (6 bases). The CDR3 has 11 residues. V was pared by 4 bases and J by 13 bases, with 11 bases between. CDR1 is LNHDA and CDR2 is SQIVND in the germline V gene (reference sequence). Here the CDR3 DNA reads TGTGCCAGTAGTACCAGGGGATCACAGCATTTT. It is translated as CASSTRGSQHF. Full variable domain (remainder filled in from reference TRBV19 and TRBJ1-5): DGGITQSPKYLFRKEGQNVTLSCEQNLNHDAMYWYRQDPGQGLRLIYYSQIVNDFQKGDIAEGYSVSREKKESFPLTVTSAQKNPTAFYLCASSTRGSQHFGDGTRLSIL.

This clonotype was counted many times. The V and J genes are TRBV7-8 and TRBJ1-1, with D uncertain. Trimming left V 4 bases short and J 2 bases short, with 5 bases between. The CDR3 is 12 amino acids. Germline CDR1 SGHVS, CDR2 FQNEAQ. The CDR3 DNA sequence: TGTGCCAGCAGCTGGCCCAACACTGAAGCTTTCTTT. This encodes CASSWPNTEAFF.

V gene TRBV20-1 combines with J gene TRBJ2-5; possible D gene TRBD1, 6 bases. In germline, CDR1 is DFQATT, CDR2 SNEGSKA (reference sequence). The CDR3 covers 11 residues. The CDR3 reads CSPQGPETQYF. CDR3 DNA: TGCAGCCCACAGGGCCCCGAGACCCAGTACTTC.

This chain joins TRBV29-1 and TRBJ1-2, with D possibly being TRBD1 (5 bases). Trimming stripped 7 bases from V and 3 bases from J, with 15 bases between. The CDR3 spans 13 residues. In germline, CDR1 is SQVTM, CDR2 ANQGSEA. In DNA, the CDR3 is TGCAGCGCCAGCAGTACAGGTGACTATGGCTACACCTTC. Translation: CSASSTGDYGYTF.

This clonotype was seen only once. The chain carries TRBV29-1 and TRBJ2-6; D remains ambiguous. The CDR3 extends over 13 amino acids. The germline V gene has CDR1 SQVTM and CDR2 ANQGSEA. The DNA for the CDR3 is TGCAGTTACTCAGACTCTGGGGCCAACGTCCTGACTTTC. As protein: CSYSDSGANVLTF.

This clonotype was seen only a few times. A single base separates this from a much larger clone, so it may be a read error. The chain joins TRBV19 to TRBJ1-2, with 7 bases aligning to TRBD1. Germline V CDR1 and CDR2: LNHDA, SQIVND (reference sequence). Trimming removed 5 bases from V and 7 bases from J; junction bases left unmatched: 7. This CDR3 spans 13 amino acids. CDR3 amino acids: CASSLRRDSGYTF. The CDR3 coding sequence is TGTGCCAGTAGTTTGCGGCGGGACAGTGGCTACACCTTC.

This clonotype was observed once. A read error may produce the germline difference seen at one junction end. J is TRBJ2-7 and V is TRBV4-2, with D perhaps assigned TRBD1 or TRBD2 (5 bases each). CDR1 is LGHNA and CDR2 is YNFKEQ in the germline V gene. The CDR3 sequence is 17 residues long. CDR3 protein: CAGSQASRGVLSYEQYF. CDR3 nucleotides: TGTGCCGGCAGCCAAGCTTCTAGAGGGGTTTTGTCCTACGAGCAGTACTTC.